A single sample gave rise to the 28 T cell receptor beta chains below, sequenced in a study of T cell responses to AZD1222 COVID-19 vaccine. Assay used: immunoSEQ multiplex PCR; TCRdb lists only in-frame clones, some missing. Of about 120,000 clones in the sample, about nine tenths were seen once. The source material was peripheral blood, sampled on day 0 of AZD1222 vaccination. These receptors were taken from an adult in good health.

This chain joins TRBV10-3 and TRBJ2-5; TRBD2 agrees at 11 bases. The CDR3 is made up of 15 amino acids. CDR1 is ENHRY, CDR2 SYGVKD, per germline. V lost 3 bases, J lost 3 bases, and 3 bases stayed unmatched. As DNA, the CDR3 is TGTGCCATCAGTGAACCGGGACTAGCGGAAGAGACCCAGTACTTC. It codes for CAISEPGLAEETQYF.

V and J are TRBV7-2 and TRBJ2-3; 8 bases align to TRBD2. CDR3 length: 14 amino acids. The V gene end was trimmed by 5 bases and the J gene end by 5 bases; junction bases not matched to a gene: 6. Germline V gene sequence: CDR1 SGHTA, CDR2 FQGNSA. The CDR3 spells CASSPGGSQDTQYF. The CDR3 DNA reads as TGTGCCAGCAGCCCGGGGGGGTCCCAAGATACGCAGTATTTT.

The chain carries TRBV7-3 and TRBJ1-1, with D possibly being TRBD1 (5 bases). With 5 bases removed from V and 1 base from J, the gap between germline ends came to 11 bases. Germline-derived CDR1 and CDR2 are SGHTA and FQGTGA. The CDR3 is 14 residues long. The CDR3 DNA sequence: TGTGCCAGCAGCGAAGGGACCGCGAACACTGAAGCTTTCTTT. Translating it yields CASSEGTANTEAFF.

The rearrangement uses TRBV5-1 and TRBJ2-3; 9 bases line up with TRBD2. V lost 2 bases, J lost 5 bases, and 6 bases stayed unmatched. Germline V gene data show CDR1 as SGHRS and CDR2 as YFSETQ. The CDR3 has 15 residues. The CDR3 DNA is TGCGCCAGCAGCTTTCGCGGGGGGGCCGGAGATACGCAGTATTTT. Its translation: CASSFRGGAGDTQYF.

The CDR3 DNA reads as TGTGCCAGCAGAAGCAACAATCAGCCCCAGCATTTT. Protein sequence: CASRSNNQPQHF. This chain uses TRBV6-5 with TRBJ1-5; D call uncertain. Between the trimmed V and J ends, which lost 6 bases and 3 bases, there was a span of 6 bases. This CDR3 is built from 12 residues. Per the germline V gene, CDR1 is MNHEY and CDR2 is SVGAGI.

The chain employs TRBV6-5 and TRBJ1-6, with 7 positions matching TRBD1. V trimming: 6 bases; J trimming: 10 bases; junction bases outside the gene matches: 9. Germline V gene sequence: CDR1 MNHEY, CDR2 SVGAGI. The CDR3 sequence is 14 residues long. The CDR3 bases are TGTGCCAGCAGGCTAAGACAGGGATGGTCACCCCTCCACTTT. Translated, it gives CASRLRQGWSPLHF.

The V call is TRBV5-5, the J call TRBJ2-5, with a weak D call TRBD1 (6 bases). Germline CDR1 reads SGHKS; CDR2 reads YYEKEE (reference sequence). Trimming stripped 4 bases from V and 1 base from J, with 17 bases between. The CDR3 totals 16 residues. In nucleotides, the CDR3 is TGTGCCAGCAGCGGGGCACAGGGTATCCTCCAAGAGACCCAGTACTTC. This codes for CASSGAQGILQETQYF.

There are a few counts of this clone. J is TRBJ1-1 and V is TRBV6-5; a weak D match, TRBD1 (5 bases). Germline-derived CDR1 and CDR2 are MNHEY and SVGAGI. Trimming stripped 6 bases from V and 4 bases from J, with 15 bases between. This CDR3 is built from 14 residues. As DNA, the CDR3 is TGTGCCAGCAGGGGGACCCGGGGGGGCACTGAAGCTTTCTTT. Protein: CASRGTRGGTEAFF.

The chain links TRBV19 to TRBJ2-3; TRBD2 aligns across 8 bases. The V and J ends lost 2 bases and 7 bases, in that order; junction bases with no gene match: 8. Germline values: CDR1 LNHDA, CDR2 SQIVND (reference sequence). The CDR3 covers 15 residues. The CDR3 bases are TGTGCCAGTAGTATAAGGCGGGGGGCGGACAATACGCAGTATTTT. This gives the protein CASSIRRGADNTQYF. Variable domain in full (rest from reference TRBV19 and TRBJ2-3): DGGITQSPKYLFRKEGQNVTLSCEQNLNHDAMYWYRQDPGQGLRLIYYSQIVNDFQKGDIAEGYSVSREKKESFPLTVTSAQKNPTAFYLCASSIRRGADNTQYFGPGTRLTVL.

The chain couples TRBV27 to TRBJ1-3; TRBD1 agrees at 8 bases. With 4 bases clipped from V and 1 base from J, the junction kept 15 bases outside the gene matches. CDR1 is MNHEY, CDR2 SMNVEV, per germline (reference sequence). The CDR3 has 19 residues. The CDR3 DNA sequence: TGTGCCAGCAGTTGCCGCGAACAGGGGGTAGGTAGATCTGGAAACACCATATATTTT. Its protein product is CASSCREQGVGRSGNTIYF.

The chain is built from TRBV6-2 or TRBV6-3 and TRBJ2-7, with a possible D match to TRBD1 (6 bases). The V end was cut by 6 bases, the J end by 4 bases, with 22 bases between. The CDR3 contains 16 residues. The V gene's germline CDR1 is MNHEY and CDR2 SVGEGT. In nucleotides, the CDR3 is TGTGCCAGCAGCGATCACACAGGGATAACTATATACGAGCAGTACTTC. This codes for CASSDHTGITIYEQYF.

J is TRBJ2-2 and V is TRBV6-4, with D possibly matching TRBD1 (6 bases). This CDR3 comprises 16 residues. V lost 10 bases to trimming and J lost 6 bases, with 24 bases between them. CDR1 and CDR2 (germline): MRHNA, SNTAGT. CDR3 sequence (DNA): TGTGCCAACCAACATAACCACAGGGTCGGCGCCGGGGAGCTGTTTTTT. Protein: CANQHNHRVGAGELFF.

This chain connects TRBV5-1 to TRBJ1-6; D remains ambiguous. This CDR3 spans 13 amino acids. Trimming removed 2 bases at V and 8 bases at J, with 8 bases between. From germline, CDR1 is SGHRS and CDR2 YFSETQ. DNA of the CDR3: TGCGCCAGCAGCTTCGTCTCCGATTCACCCCTCCACTTT. Translated, it gives CASSFVSDSPLHF. The whole variable domain, remainder taken from reference TRBV5-1 and TRBJ1-6, is KAGVTQTPRYLIKTRGQQVTLSCSPISGHRSVSWYQQTPGQGLQFLFEYFSETQRNKGNFPGRFSGRQFSNSRSEMNVSTLELGDSALYLCASSFVSDSPLHFGNGTRLTVT.

The V and J genes are TRBV7-9 and TRBJ1-2, with 7 bases that match TRBD1. V shed 3 bases, J shed 8 bases, and the junction held 3 bases outside the gene matches. Per the germline V gene, CDR1 is SEHNR and CDR2 is FQNEAQ (reference sequence). The CDR3 contains 12 residues. CDR3: CASSLQGEGYTF. The CDR3 DNA reads TGTGCCAGCAGCTTGCAGGGGGAGGGCTACACCTTC.

The chain links TRBV12-3 or TRBV12-4 to TRBJ1-5, with no clear D. Between the trimmed V and J ends, which lost 3 bases and 4 bases, there was a span of 7 bases. This CDR3 is built from 13 residues. The CDR3 here is CASSFQENQPQHF. CDR3 bases: TGTGCCAGCAGTTTCCAGGAGAATCAGCCCCAGCATTTT.

For this clone: At one end the junction does not follow the germline gene, possibly because of a read error. CDR3 in amino acids: CASSPPKSDTQYF. The CDR3 DNA reads TGTGCCAGCTCGCCACCAAAATCAGATACGCAGTATTTT. The chain combines TRBV18 with TRBJ2-3; D call uncertain. The CDR3 has 13 residues. CDR1 is KGHSH and CDR2 is LQKENI in the germline V gene.

The chain carries TRBV27 and TRBJ1-6; D may be TRBD1 (6 bases). Between the trimmed V and J ends, which lost 3 bases and 7 bases, there was a span of 10 bases. The germline V gene encodes CDR1 MNHEY and CDR2 SMNVEV (reference sequence). The CDR3 is made up of 14 amino acids. The CDR3 nucleotides read TGTGCCAGCAGTTTGACAGGCTTGAATTCACCCCTCCACTTT. Translated, it gives CASSLTGLNSPLHF.

This chain joins TRBV25-1 and TRBJ1-1; no clear D. The CDR3 is 10 residues long. Looked up from germline, CDR1 is MGHDK and CDR2 is SYGVNS. V lost 6 bases and J lost 8, with 7 bases in between. CDR3 bases: TGTGCCAGCAGGGACGAAGAAGCTTTCTTT. As protein: CASRDEEAFF.

This CDR3 reads CASSLGRGGSGTEAFF. CDR3 nucleotide sequence: TGTGCCAGCAGCTTAGGAAGAGGGGGCAGTGGCACTGAAGCTTTCTTT. This rearrangement joins TRBV7-8 to TRBJ1-1; the match to TRBD1 covers 7 bases. V lost 1 base to trimming and J lost 4 bases; unmatched junction nucleotides: 9. CDR3 length equals 16 residues. Germline V gene lookup returns CDR1 SGHVS and CDR2 FQNEAQ.

This CDR3 is CASSLGAEAFF. CDR3 nucleotide sequence: TGCGCCAGCAGCTTGGGCGCTGAAGCTTTCTTT. The chain employs TRBV5-1 and TRBJ1-1; D is uncertain. Trimming removed 0 bases at V and 6 bases at J, with 3 bases between. The CDR3 is 11 residues long. Germline V gives CDR1 SGHRS, CDR2 YFSETQ.

The chain links TRBV4-3 to TRBJ1-1; perhaps TRBD1 as D (5 bases). The germline CDR1 and CDR2 sequences are LGHNA and YSLEER. Trimming took 0 bases from V and 5 from J, leaving 16 bases between them. The CDR3 runs to 16 residues. The chain's CDR3 is CASSQDMWKWGTEAFF. The CDR3 DNA sequence: TGCGCCAGCAGCCAAGATATGTGGAAGTGGGGGACTGAAGCTTTCTTT.

Turning to this clone: Compared with germline, one end of the junction differs, possibly owing to a read error. The J gene is TRBJ2-7, the V gene TRBV6-2 or TRBV6-3; possible D gene TRBD2, 6 bases. CDR3 size: 17 residues. From germline, CDR1 is MNHEY and CDR2 SVGEGT. CDR3 sequence: CASSHSTRSSAFYEQYF. The CDR3 bases are TGTGCCAGCAGTCACTCGACTAGGTCATCGGCCTTCTACGAGCAGTACTTC.

V gene TRBV18 combines with J gene TRBJ2-7, with D possibly matching TRBD1 (6 bases). Germline V gene lookup returns CDR1 KGHSH and CDR2 LQKENI. Trimming removed 3 bases from V and 8 bases from J, with 17 bases in between. The CDR3 contains 14 residues. The CDR3 reads CASSPEDQGSKQYF. The CDR3 DNA sequence: TGTGCCAGCTCACCGGAAGATCAGGGGTCCAAGCAGTACTTC.

Notes on this clone: A junction end diverges from the germline sequence, so it may reflect a read error. The chain joins TRBV19 to TRBJ1-2, with 9 positions matching TRBD1. Germline V lookup: CDR1 LNHDA, CDR2 SQIVND (reference sequence). The CDR3 runs to 13 residues. The CDR3 DNA sequence: TGTGCCAGTAGTACTTCGTCGACAGGGGGTCGTTACTTC. It specifies CASSTSSTGGRYF.

This chain connects TRBV2 to TRBJ1-1; no definite D call. This CDR3 has 11 amino acids. Germline CDR1 SNHLY, CDR2 FYNNEI. The V end was cut by 6 bases, the J end by 11 bases, with 13 bases between. The CDR3 loop is CASRPSGRAFF. As DNA, the CDR3 is TGTGCCAGCAGGCCTTCGGGGAGGGCTTTCTTT.

This clone was detected a few times. This chain links TRBV30 with TRBJ1-6; 10 bases fit TRBD1. The ends lost 2 bases at V and 10 bases at J; junction bases unmatched: 14. The CDR3 is made up of 17 amino acids. Per the germline V gene, CDR1 is GTSNPN and CDR2 is SVGIG (reference sequence). The chain's CDR3 is CAWSTPTSGTGVSPLHF. CDR3 bases: TGTGCCTGGAGTACTCCGACCTCCGGGACAGGGGTCTCACCCCTCCACTTT.

The V and J genes are TRBV30 and TRBJ1-5; TRBD1 might be the D (5 bases). CDR1 and CDR2 (germline): GTSNPN, SVGIG (reference sequence). The CDR3 sequence is 15 residues long. V gave up 0 bases and J gave up 5 bases, with 14 bases separating them. The CDR3 DNA follows: TGTGCCTGGAGTGTTGGTCAGGGACGCTATCAGCCCCAGCATTTT. Translation: CAWSVGQGRYQPQHF.

The CDR3, as DNA: TGTGCCATCAGTTCCCAGCAAGGTCAGCCCCAGCATTTT. Translating gives CAISSQQGQPQHF. The rearrangement joins TRBV10-3 to TRBJ1-5; D uncertain. With 5 bases removed from V and 6 bases from J, the gap between germline ends came to 11 bases. This CDR3 comprises 13 residues. Germline V gene sequence: CDR1 ENHRY, CDR2 SYGVKD.